This T cell receptor (beta chain) was found in a study of metastatic and nonmetastatic thyroid tumors. Study context: Repertoire comparison spanned blood and tumor or nodule tissue of malignant and benign thyroid patients.

MiXCR was used by TCRdb to re-call the PCR reads. Of under 35,000 clones in the sample, about 32% are singletons; the top ten hold more than 30%. Every patient underwent thyroid surgery untreated. This clone appeared many times. V was trimmed by 8 bases and J by 1 base, leaving 3 bases between them. The CDR3 contains 10 residues. Per germline, CDR1 MNHNY and CDR2 SVGAGI (reference sequence). Sequenced: blood. The TCR was taken from a female donor with papillary thyroid cancer or a benign thyroid nodule (not recorded which). Some clones in this sample may be carry-over from other donors' samples. The chain uses TRBV6-6 and TRBJ2-7; no clear D. This CDR3 is CASGSYEQYF. The CDR3 DNA is TGTGCCAGCGGTTCCTACGAGCAGTACTTC.